The next 6 T cell receptor delta chains were all read from a single sample in a study of gamma-delta T cells after stem cell transplantation. TCRdb fed the RT-PCR reads to CATT. The table includes roughly 10,000 delta-chain clones, around 41% detected once. Sequenced material: gamma-delta T cells. These receptors were collected from a human donor. It is not recorded whose cells these are; they may come from a transplant donor.

As for this clone: The junction departs from germline at one end; a sequencing error may be responsible. J is TRDJ3 and V is TRDV2; the match to TRDD3 covers 10 bases. CDR1 and CDR2 from the germline V gene are GEAIGNYY and EKD. The CDR3 extends over 21 amino acids. The DNA for the CDR3 is TGTGCCTGTGACATCAAATTACTGGGGGATCCCCTCTCCTGTGACACCCGACAGATGTTTTTC. Protein product: CACDIKLLGDPLSCDTRQMFF.

This clone was recorded once. V is TRDV1 and J is TRDJ1; perhaps TRDD2 as D (5 bases). This CDR3 comprises 18 residues. V lost 1 base and J 11 bases, leaving 29 bases between the germline ends. From germline, CDR1 is TSWWSYY and CDR2 QGS. In DNA form, the CDR3 reads TGTGCTCTTGGGGAACGCTCCGTGTTTCTACCCTACACCGATCACCTCATCTTT. This gives the protein CALGERSVFLPYTDHLIF.

This clone was seen a handful of times. The chain has TRDV1 and TRDJ1; D perhaps matches TRDD2 (8 bases). Germline V gene lookup returns CDR1 TSWWSYY and CDR2 QGS. The CDR3 is made up of 18 amino acids. V gave up 1 base and J gave up 7 bases, with 25 bases separating them. The CDR3 DNA is TGTGCTCTTGGGGAACCCCTTCCTATGGAGCGGGGGATTGGTAAACTCATCTTT. Translated, it gives CALGEPLPMERGIGKLIF.

In regard to this clone: This likely stems from a read error, as it lies one base from a far larger clone. Other DNA sequences in the sample encode the same CDR3. J is TRDJ2 and V is TRDV2, with 12 bases lining up with TRDD3. V lost 2 bases, J lost 9 bases, and 3 bases stayed unmatched. There are 14 residues in the CDR3. Looked up from germline, CDR1 is GEAIGNYY and CDR2 is EKD. Here the CDR3 DNA reads TGTGCCTGTGACATACTGGGGGATACAACACAACTCTTCTTT. Translated, it gives CACDILGDTTQLFF.

CDR3 amino acids: CAFSPRGGRAYTDKLIF. CDR3 DNA sequence: TGTGCCTTTAGCCCGCGTGGGGGCCGGGCGTACACCGATAAACTCATCTTT. The V call is TRDV3, the J call TRDJ1, with D perhaps TRDD3 (6 bases). The V and J ends lost 0 bases and 0 bases respectively, with 20 bases between them. The CDR3 has 17 residues. The V gene's germline CDR1 is TVYSNPD and CDR2 GDNSRS (reference sequence). The variable domain in full, with the rest retrieved from reference TRDV3 and TRDJ1, is CDKVTQSSPDQTVASGSEVVLLCTYDTVYSNPDLFWYRIRPDYSFQFVFYGDNSRSEGADFTQGRFSVKHILTQKAFHLVISPVRTEDSATYYCAFSPRGGRAYTDKLIFGKGTRVTVEP.

V is TRDV1 and J is TRDJ1, with 10 bases aligning to TRDD3. This CDR3 is built from 19 residues. V lost 7 bases, J lost 3 bases, and 20 bases stayed unmatched. CDR1 is TSWWSYY, CDR2 QGS, per germline. The CDR3 loop reads CALVPLLPTLGDSPDKLIF. CDR3 in DNA: TGTGCTCTTGTCCCCCTTCTTCCTACGCTGGGGGATAGCCCCGATAAACTCATCTTT.